This is a list of T cell receptor beta chains from one sample in a study of post-analysis software for immune sequencing data. One entry per CDR3 protein results from TCRdb running MiXCR on the PCR reads. The sample holds some 190,000 distinct CDR3 sequences, roughly 30% seen once. Specimen: blood. Receptors were obtained from a girl between 2 and 17 years old with multiple sclerosis. Both conserved end residues are part of each CDR3. Fields, in order: D gene, CDR3 length, J gene, V gene, clone size, CDR3 DNA, CDR3 protein. D genes are given only for firm matches. A row's size may be missing; if present it is once, few, many or a size class.

D gene: TRBD1; CDR3 length: 14; J gene: TRBJ1-6; V gene: TRBV28; clone size: few; CDR3 DNA: TGTGCCAGCAGAATACAGGGGGATAATTCACCCCTCCACTTT; CDR3 protein: CASRIQGDNSPLHF
D gene: TRBD1; CDR3 length: 15; J gene: TRBJ2-7; V gene: TRBV4-2; clone size: many; CDR3 DNA: TGTGCCAGCAGCCAAGACCAACAGGGGTCCTACGAGCAGTACTTC; CDR3 protein: CASSQDQQGSYEQYF
D gene: NA; CDR3 length: 14; J gene: TRBJ1-4; V gene: TRBV18; clone size: few; CDR3 DNA: TGTGCCAGCTCACCTTCCGACGGTAATGAAAAACTGTTTTTT; CDR3 protein: CASSPSDGNEKLFF
D gene: NA; CDR3 length: 16; J gene: TRBJ2-7; V gene: TRBV9; clone size: NA; CDR3 DNA: TGTGCCAGCAGCGTCGCCCTCCGGACAGAGGGCTACGAGCAGTACTTC; CDR3 protein: CASSVALRTEGYEQYF
D gene: TRBD2; CDR3 length: 16; J gene: TRBJ2-3; V gene: TRBV12-3/TRBV12-4; clone size: few; CDR3 DNA: TGTGCCAGCAAAACGACTAGCGGGGGGGCCACAGATACGCAGTATTTT; CDR3 protein: CASKTTSGGATDTQYF
D gene: NA; CDR3 length: 12; J gene: TRBJ2-1; V gene: TRBV7-2; clone size: many; CDR3 DNA: TGTGCCAGCAGCTCGGTTGGCAATGAGCAGTTCTTC; CDR3 protein: CASSSVGNEQFF
D gene: TRBD2; CDR3 length: 16; J gene: TRBJ2-3; V gene: TRBV11-2; clone size: NA; CDR3 DNA: TGTGCCAGCAGCTTAGAAGTAGCGGGGGGCACAGATACGCAGTATTTT; CDR3 protein: CASSLEVAGGTDTQYF
D gene: NA; CDR3 length: 14; J gene: TRBJ2-7; V gene: TRBV7-2; clone size: once; CDR3 DNA: TGTGCCAGCAGCTTAGAGGGGACGGACCCCGAGCAGTACTTC; CDR3 protein: CASSLEGTDPEQYF
D gene: NA; CDR3 length: 15; J gene: TRBJ2-7; V gene: TRBV6-1; clone size: NA; CDR3 DNA: TGTGCCAGCAGCTTGAGGGACGGACGGAACTACGAGCAGTACTTC; CDR3 protein: CASSLRDGRNYEQYF
D gene: NA; CDR3 length: 13; J gene: TRBJ2-1; V gene: TRBV5-1; clone size: NA; CDR3 DNA: TGCGCCAGCAGCTTGGCGACTCTTAATGAGCAGTTCTTC; CDR3 protein: CASSLATLNEQFF
D gene: NA; CDR3 length: 16; J gene: TRBJ1-6; V gene: TRBV7-9; clone size: NA; CDR3 DNA: TGTGCCAGCAGCTTAGCGGGGTTCCCACGGATATCACCCCTCCACTTT; CDR3 protein: CASSLAGFPRISPLHF
D gene: NA; CDR3 length: 15; J gene: TRBJ2-5; V gene: TRBV7-2; clone size: many; CDR3 DNA: TGTGCCAGCAGCTTAGTGGGGAACTCCAAGGAGACCCAGTACTTC; CDR3 protein: CASSLVGNSKETQYF
D gene: NA; CDR3 length: 15; J gene: TRBJ1-2; V gene: TRBV18; clone size: NA; CDR3 DNA: TGTGCCAGCTCACAACAACAGGGAGGCGGCTATGGCTACACCTTC; CDR3 protein: CASSQQQGGGYGYTF
D gene: TRBD2; CDR3 length: 15; J gene: TRBJ2-1; V gene: TRBV5-1; clone size: few; CDR3 DNA: TGCGCCAGCAGCAGCCCCCTCCGGGAGGGAAATGAGCAGTTCTTC; CDR3 protein: CASSSPLREGNEQFF
D gene: TRBD1; CDR3 length: 16; J gene: TRBJ2-7; V gene: TRBV6-5; clone size: many; CDR3 DNA: TGTGCCAGCAGAGAACCCCCGGGACAGGGAACTTACGAGCAGTACTTC; CDR3 protein: CASREPPGQGTYEQYF
D gene: TRBD2; CDR3 length: 15; J gene: TRBJ2-1; V gene: TRBV5-1; clone size: NA; CDR3 DNA: TGCGCCAGCAGCTCGGCTAGCGGGAGGGCGATTGAGCAGTTCTTC; CDR3 protein: CASSSASGRAIEQFF
D gene: NA; CDR3 length: 16; J gene: TRBJ2-1; V gene: TRBV5-1; clone size: NA; CDR3 DNA: TGCGCCAGCAGCCTCCGGTCAGAGACTGAGTACAATGAGCAGTTCTTC; CDR3 protein: CASSLRSETEYNEQFF
D gene: NA; CDR3 length: 16; J gene: TRBJ1-5; V gene: TRBV7-2; clone size: few; CDR3 DNA: TGTGCCAGCAGCCGTGGCCCCCGGACGGGCAATCAGCCCCAGCATTTT; CDR3 protein: CASSRGPRTGNQPQHF
D gene: NA; CDR3 length: 17; J gene: TRBJ2-1; V gene: TRBV19; clone size: NA; CDR3 DNA: TGTGCCAGTAGAAGGAGACAGGGAGGCTCCCTCTACAATGAGCAGTTCTTC; CDR3 protein: CASRRRQGGSLYNEQFF
D gene: NA; CDR3 length: 14; J gene: TRBJ1-1; V gene: TRBV12-3/TRBV12-4; clone size: NA; CDR3 DNA: TGTGCCAGCAGTTTGGCACATTCGAACACTGAAGCTTTCTTT; CDR3 protein: CASSLAHSNTEAFF
D gene: NA; CDR3 length: 13; J gene: TRBJ2-7; V gene: TRBV7-9; clone size: many; CDR3 DNA: TGTGCCATCAGTAGGCGCGATTCCCACGAGCAGTACTTC; CDR3 protein: CAISRRDSHEQYF
D gene: TRBD2; CDR3 length: 17; J gene: TRBJ2-3; V gene: TRBV20-1; clone size: many; CDR3 DNA: TGCAGTGCTGGGCTTTGGCAGCGGGGGGGGGGGACAGATACGCAGTATTTT; CDR3 protein: CSAGLWQRGGGTDTQYF
D gene: TRBD2; CDR3 length: 18; J gene: TRBJ2-1; V gene: TRBV7-8; clone size: many; CDR3 DNA: TGTGCCAGCAGCTTAGACCTCTCCGGGACTAGGGTCTACAATGAGCAGTTCTTC; CDR3 protein: CASSLDLSGTRVYNEQFF
D gene: NA; CDR3 length: 17; J gene: TRBJ1-1; V gene: TRBV21-1; clone size: NA; CDR3 DNA: TGTGCCAGCAGCAAAGAAACCGGTGAACCCCTTTACACTGAAGCTTTCTTT; CDR3 protein: CASSKETGEPLYTEAFF
D gene: NA; CDR3 length: 12; J gene: TRBJ1-2; V gene: TRBV28; clone size: NA; CDR3 DNA: TGTGCCAGCAGTTTAGGGAGATATGGCTGCACCTTC; CDR3 protein: CASSLGRYGCTF
D gene: TRBD1; CDR3 length: 16; J gene: TRBJ2-2; V gene: TRBV3-1; clone size: NA; CDR3 DNA: TGTGCCAGCAGCCGTCTAGCCGGGACAGGGCCCGGGGAGCTGTTTTTT; CDR3 protein: CASSRLAGTGPGELFF
D gene: TRBD1; CDR3 length: 13; J gene: TRBJ1-1; V gene: TRBV10-3; clone size: NA; CDR3 DNA: TGTGCCAGCGGACAGGGGCGAGAGACTGAAGCTTTCTTT; CDR3 protein: CASGQGRETEAFF
D gene: TRBD2; CDR3 length: 13; J gene: TRBJ2-2; V gene: TRBV6-1; clone size: NA; CDR3 DNA: TGTGCCTGCATAGCGGGGTCCCGCGGGGAGCTGTTTTTT; CDR3 protein: CACIAGSRGELFF
D gene: TRBD2; CDR3 length: 14; J gene: TRBJ2-5; V gene: TRBV5-1; clone size: few; CDR3 DNA: TGCGCCAGCAGCTTATCTAGCGGGCCGGAGACCCAGTACTTC; CDR3 protein: CASSLSSGPETQYF
D gene: TRBD2; CDR3 length: 13; J gene: TRBJ2-7; V gene: TRBV20-1; clone size: NA; CDR3 DNA: TGCAGTGCTACCACGGGGGGGCCTTACGAGCAGTACTTC; CDR3 protein: CSATTGGPYEQYF
D gene: NA; CDR3 length: 15; J gene: TRBJ1-3; V gene: TRBV29-1; clone size: few; CDR3 DNA: TGCAGCGTTGAGATGGGAGTTGGGTCTGGAAACACCATATATTTT; CDR3 protein: CSVEMGVGSGNTIYF
D gene: NA; CDR3 length: 14; J gene: TRBJ2-5; V gene: TRBV5-5; clone size: NA; CDR3 DNA: TGTGCCAGCAGCTTTTCAGGGGATGGAGAGACCCAGTACTTC; CDR3 protein: CASSFSGDGETQYF
D gene: NA; CDR3 length: 15; J gene: TRBJ1-1; V gene: TRBV6-2/TRBV6-3; clone size: once; CDR3 DNA: TGTGCCAGCAGCCGACCGGGGGCAATGCACACTGAAGCTTTCTTT; CDR3 protein: CASSRPGAMHTEAFF
D gene: TRBD1; CDR3 length: 17; J gene: TRBJ2-7; V gene: TRBV9; clone size: many; CDR3 DNA: TGTGCCAGCAGCCCTTGGACAGGGGGCTCGGTCTTTCCCGAGCAGTACTTC; CDR3 protein: CASSPWTGGSVFPEQYF
D gene: NA; CDR3 length: 13; J gene: TRBJ1-2; V gene: TRBV20-1; clone size: NA; CDR3 DNA: TGCAGTGCTGTCTTTCAGGGGCACTATGGCTACACCTTC; CDR3 protein: CSAVFQGHYGYTF
D gene: NA; CDR3 length: 13; J gene: TRBJ1-1; V gene: TRBV5-1; clone size: many; CDR3 DNA: TGCGCCAGCAGCTTTGGAGACAGGCTCGAAGCTTTCTTT; CDR3 protein: CASSFGDRLEAFF
D gene: NA; CDR3 length: 13; J gene: TRBJ2-2; V gene: TRBV30; clone size: NA; CDR3 DNA: TGTGCCTGGGACACCTCGAACACCGGGGAGCTGTTTTTT; CDR3 protein: CAWDTSNTGELFF
D gene: NA; CDR3 length: 16; J gene: TRBJ1-2; V gene: TRBV5-1; clone size: few; CDR3 DNA: TGCGCCAGCAGTCGAATTAGTGACCCAAGGAACTATGGCTACACCTTC; CDR3 protein: CASSRISDPRNYGYTF
D gene: NA; CDR3 length: 13; J gene: TRBJ2-7; V gene: TRBV27; clone size: many; CDR3 DNA: TGTGCCAGCAGCGCGGACAGCTCCTACGAGCAGTACTTC; CDR3 protein: CASSADSSYEQYF
D gene: NA; CDR3 length: 14; J gene: TRBJ2-1; V gene: TRBV7-2; clone size: many; CDR3 DNA: TGTGCCAGCAGTCCGATGAGGCTGCGCAATGAGCAGTTCTTC; CDR3 protein: CASSPMRLRNEQFF
D gene: NA; CDR3 length: 12; J gene: TRBJ2-4; V gene: TRBV12-3/TRBV12-4; clone size: many; CDR3 DNA: TGTGCCAGCAGTCCTACACAAAACATTCAGTACTTC; CDR3 protein: CASSPTQNIQYF
D gene: NA; CDR3 length: 14; J gene: TRBJ2-1; V gene: TRBV10-2; clone size: NA; CDR3 DNA: TGCGCCAGCAGGCGGGACTTCTCAAGCAATGAGCAGTTCTTC; CDR3 protein: CASRRDFSSNEQFF
D gene: NA; CDR3 length: 15; J gene: TRBJ2-2; V gene: TRBV20-1; clone size: few; CDR3 DNA: TGCAGTGCTAGAGCCCCCGGGCGGGTTGGCGGGGAGCTGTTTTTT; CDR3 protein: CSARAPGRVGGELFF
D gene: NA; CDR3 length: 11; J gene: TRBJ2-2; V gene: TRBV12-3/TRBV12-4; clone size: few; CDR3 DNA: TGTGCCAGCAGTTTCACCGGGGAGCTGTTTTTT; CDR3 protein: CASSFTGELFF
D gene: NA; CDR3 length: 16; J gene: TRBJ1-1; V gene: TRBV10-3; clone size: few; CDR3 DNA: TGTGCCATCAGTGGGGGGGGAACGGAATCGAACACTGAAGCTTTCTTT; CDR3 protein: CAISGGGTESNTEAFF
D gene: TRBD2; CDR3 length: 15; J gene: TRBJ2-1; V gene: TRBV11-2; clone size: NA; CDR3 DNA: TGTGCCAGCAGCTTAATTAGCGGGAGGGACAATGAGCAGTTCTTC; CDR3 protein: CASSLISGRDNEQFF
D gene: NA; CDR3 length: 14; J gene: TRBJ2-1; V gene: TRBV28; clone size: many; CDR3 DNA: TGTGCCAGCAGACCCCAGGGGTTCTACAATGAGCAGTTCTTC; CDR3 protein: CASRPQGFYNEQFF
D gene: TRBD1; CDR3 length: 15; J gene: TRBJ2-1; V gene: TRBV5-1; clone size: many; CDR3 DNA: TGCGCCAGCAGCCCCGACACAGGGGATTACAATGAGCAGTTCTTC; CDR3 protein: CASSPDTGDYNEQFF
D gene: NA; CDR3 length: 17; J gene: TRBJ2-1; V gene: TRBV28; clone size: many; CDR3 DNA: TGTGCCAGCAGTTTGGGAGGGGGGACTGGCTCCTACAATGAGCAGTTCTTC; CDR3 protein: CASSLGGGTGSYNEQFF